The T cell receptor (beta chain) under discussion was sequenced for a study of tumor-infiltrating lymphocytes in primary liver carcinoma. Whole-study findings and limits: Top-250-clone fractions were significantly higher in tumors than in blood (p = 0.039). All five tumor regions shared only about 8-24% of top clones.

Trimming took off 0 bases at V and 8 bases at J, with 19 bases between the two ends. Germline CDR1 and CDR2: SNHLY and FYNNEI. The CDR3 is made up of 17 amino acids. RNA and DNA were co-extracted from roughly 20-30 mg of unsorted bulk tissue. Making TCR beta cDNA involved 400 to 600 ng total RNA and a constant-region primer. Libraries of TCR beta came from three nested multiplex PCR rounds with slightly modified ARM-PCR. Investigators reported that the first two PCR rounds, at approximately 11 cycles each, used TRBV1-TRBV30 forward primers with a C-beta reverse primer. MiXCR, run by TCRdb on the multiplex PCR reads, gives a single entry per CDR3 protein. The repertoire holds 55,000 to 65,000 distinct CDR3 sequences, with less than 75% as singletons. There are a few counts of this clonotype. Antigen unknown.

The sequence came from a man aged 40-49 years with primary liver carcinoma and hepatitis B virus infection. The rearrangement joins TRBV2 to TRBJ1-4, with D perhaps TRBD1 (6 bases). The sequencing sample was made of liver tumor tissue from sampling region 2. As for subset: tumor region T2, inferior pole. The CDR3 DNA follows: TGTGCCAGCAGTGAAGCGCGCAGGGGTGGAATGGACGAAAAACTGTTTTTT. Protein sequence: CASSEARRGGMDEKLFF.